Each of the 13 T cell receptor beta chains below was sequenced from the same sample in a study of T cell responses to AZD1222 COVID-19 vaccine. Profiling relied on immunoSEQ multiplex PCR, and the TCRdb table lists in-frame clones only, not all of them. The sample yields roughly 130,000 clones, about 88% seen once. Here the sequenced sample was peripheral blood, taken on day 0 of MenACWY control vaccination. The source of these receptors is an adult in good health.

This chain joins TRBV4-1 and TRBJ1-1; no definite D call. V shed 1 base and J shed 4 bases, with 7 bases lying between them. Germline CDR1 reads MGHRA; CDR2 reads YSYEKL. The CDR3 extends over 13 amino acids. The CDR3 DNA is TGCGCCAGCAGCCAAGTAAAGGGCACTGAAGCTTTCTTT. This gives the protein CASSQVKGTEAFF.

This clone came up a few times. The chain has TRBV19 and TRBJ1-5; 7 nucleotides match TRBD1. The V and J ends lost 6 bases and 0 bases, in that order; junction bases with no gene match: 5. Germline CDR1 and CDR2: LNHDA and SQIVND (reference sequence). The CDR3 contains 15 residues. The CDR3 loop is CASSSRTGSNQPQHF. CDR3 DNA: TGTGCCAGTAGCTCCCGGACAGGTAGCAATCAGCCCCAGCATTTT.

This rearrangement joins TRBV5-4 to TRBJ1-1, with D unresolved. The germline V gene encodes CDR1 SGHNT and CDR2 YYREEE (reference sequence). There are 14 residues in the CDR3. V was trimmed by 4 bases and J by 3 bases, leaving 13 bases between them. CDR3 sequence: CASSRQVGYTEAFF. The CDR3, as DNA: TGTGCCAGCAGCCGCCAAGTGGGATACACTGAAGCTTTCTTT.

The chain has TRBV27 and TRBJ2-1; D gene uncertain. This CDR3 contains 14 residues. The ends were cut back, 10 bases at V and 0 bases at J, with 13 bases in the middle. In germline, CDR1 is MNHEY, CDR2 SMNVEV (reference sequence). CDR3 region: CATLSGRSYNEQFF. The CDR3 nucleotides are TGTGCCACCCTATCGGGCCGCTCCTACAATGAGCAGTTCTTC.

The chain combines TRBV5-1 with TRBJ2-1; D ambiguous. V was trimmed by 1 base and J by 6 bases, leaving 11 bases between them. The CDR3 has 14 residues. From germline, CDR1 is SGHRS and CDR2 YFSETQ. The CDR3 coding sequence is TGCGCCAGCAGCTTGTTGGACCCGGGCAATGAGCAGTTCTTC. Translating it yields CASSLLDPGNEQFF.

The chain has TRBV5-1 and TRBJ2-1; maybe TRBD1 (6 bases). The CDR3 sequence is 13 residues long. From germline, CDR1 is SGHRS and CDR2 YFSETQ. Trimming shortened V by 5 bases and J by 8 bases, and 14 bases separated the two germline ends. Written as DNA, the CDR3 is TGCGCCAGCAGGGGCAGGGGAAAGGATGAGCAGTTCTTC. Protein sequence: CASRGRGKDEQFF.

The chain is built from TRBV11-2 and TRBJ1-2; tentative D call: TRBD1 (5 bases). Germline values: CDR1 SGHAT, CDR2 FQNNGV. The CDR3 has 16 residues. The germline V and J ends were trimmed by 2 bases and 9 bases, with 22 bases remaining between them. CDR3 in amino acids: CASSLNSVRGRASYTF. The CDR3 region has the DNA TGTGCCAGCAGCTTAAACTCCGTCCGGGGCCGTGCGAGCTACACCTTC.

Note on this clone: Sequence at one end of the junction differs from germline and may be a read error. The chain employs TRBV10-3 and TRBJ2-6; D is unresolved. CDR1 is ENHRY and CDR2 is SYGVKD in the germline V gene. The CDR3 extends over 17 amino acids. The CDR3 region is CAISEHAVVSAANVLTF. CDR3 bases: TGTGCCATCAGTGAGCACGCAGTTGTCTCTGCGGCCAACGTCCTGACTTTC.

The chain uses TRBV3-1 (or the pseudogene TRBV3-2) and TRBJ2-1; 8 bases are a match to TRBD2. The CDR3 is made up of 16 amino acids. Looked up from germline, CDR1 is LGHDT and CDR2 is YNNKEL (reference sequence). The trim removed 3 bases at V and 2 bases at J, leaving 6 bases unmatched. The CDR3 coding sequence is TGTGCCAGCAGCCACCCGGGGGGGGGCCCCTACAATGAGCAGTTCTTC. This sequence encodes CASSHPGGGPYNEQFF.

This clone was counted between two and nine times. The chain has TRBV30 and TRBJ2-7; D remains unclear. The V end lost 2 bases, the J end lost 6 bases, and 8 bases lay between the germline ends. The CDR3 consists of 11 residues. Germline V gene sequence: CDR1 GTSNPN, CDR2 SVGIG (reference sequence). CDR3 DNA: TGTGCCTGGAGTCTCTCGACCGAGCAGTACTTC. Translating gives CAWSLSTEQYF. The complete variable domain, with remaining parts taken from reference TRBV30 and TRBJ2-7, reads SQTIHQWPATLVQPVGSPLSLECTVEGTSNPNLYWYRQAAGRGLQLLFYSVGIGQISSEVPQNLSASRPQDRQFILSSKKLLLSDSGFYLCAWSLSTEQYFGPGTRLTVT.

The V call is TRBV19, the J call TRBJ2-3, with 7 nucleotides matching TRBD1. The CDR3 spans 15 residues. Germline CDR1 LNHDA, CDR2 SQIVND (reference sequence). The trim removed 5 bases at V and 2 bases at J, leaving 7 bases unmatched. Here the CDR3 DNA reads TGTGCCAGTAGTGCCGCAGGGGGTCTCACAGATACGCAGTATTTT. Translation gives CASSAAGGLTDTQYF.

The chain couples TRBV28 to TRBJ2-3; no clear D gene. Between the trimmed V and J ends, which lost 3 bases and 2 bases, there was a span of 6 bases. The germline V gene has CDR1 MDHEN and CDR2 SYDVKM. This CDR3 is built from 13 residues. Written as DNA, the CDR3 is TGTGCCAGCAGTTTTGGGGTCACAGATACGCAGTATTTT. Amino acid sequence: CASSFGVTDTQYF.

The chain recombines TRBV29-1 with TRBJ2-1, with 12 bases identical to TRBD2. With 4 bases clipped from V and 6 bases from J, the junction kept 4 bases outside the gene matches. Germline assignment: CDR1 SQVTM and CDR2 ANQGSEA. The CDR3 consists of 14 residues. The CDR3 DNA reads TGCAGCGTTGTGAAGACTAGCGGGAGCAATGAGCAGTTCTTC. This translates into CSVVKTSGSNEQFF.